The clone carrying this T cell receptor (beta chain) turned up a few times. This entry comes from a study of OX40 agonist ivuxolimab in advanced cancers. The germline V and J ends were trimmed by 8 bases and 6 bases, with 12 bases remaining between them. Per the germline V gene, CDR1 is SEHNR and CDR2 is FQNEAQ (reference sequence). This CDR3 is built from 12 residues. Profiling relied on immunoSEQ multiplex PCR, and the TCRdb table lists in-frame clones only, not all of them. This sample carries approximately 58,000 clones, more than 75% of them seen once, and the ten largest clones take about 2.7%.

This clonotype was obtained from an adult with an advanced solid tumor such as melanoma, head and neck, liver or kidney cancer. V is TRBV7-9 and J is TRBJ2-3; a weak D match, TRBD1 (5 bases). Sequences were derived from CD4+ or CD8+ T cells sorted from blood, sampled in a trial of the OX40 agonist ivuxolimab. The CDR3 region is CASHQGADTQYF. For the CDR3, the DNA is TGTGCCAGCCACCAAGGGGCGGATACGCAGTATTTT.